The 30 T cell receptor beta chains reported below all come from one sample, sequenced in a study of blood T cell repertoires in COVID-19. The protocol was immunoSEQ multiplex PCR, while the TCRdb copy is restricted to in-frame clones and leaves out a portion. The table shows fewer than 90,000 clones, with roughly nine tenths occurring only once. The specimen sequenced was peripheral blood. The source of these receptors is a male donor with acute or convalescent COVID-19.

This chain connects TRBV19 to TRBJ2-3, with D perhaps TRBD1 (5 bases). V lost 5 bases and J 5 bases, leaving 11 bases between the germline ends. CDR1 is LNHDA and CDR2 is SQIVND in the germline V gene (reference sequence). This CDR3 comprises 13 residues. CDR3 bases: TGTGCCAGTAGTGTGACAGCTAGAGATACGCAGTATTTT. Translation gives CASSVTARDTQYF.

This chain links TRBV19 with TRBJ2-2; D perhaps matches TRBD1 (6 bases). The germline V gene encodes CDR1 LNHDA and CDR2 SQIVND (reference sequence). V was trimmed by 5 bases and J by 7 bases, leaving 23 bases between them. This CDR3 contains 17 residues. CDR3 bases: TGTGCCAGTAGTCCCAACCCCGGGACAAGGAAAAACGGGGAGCTGTTTTTT. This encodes CASSPNPGTRKNGELFF.

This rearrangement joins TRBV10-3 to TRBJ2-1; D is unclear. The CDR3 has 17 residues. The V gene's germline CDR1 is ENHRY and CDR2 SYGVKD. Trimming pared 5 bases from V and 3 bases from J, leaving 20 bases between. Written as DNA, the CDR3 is TGTGCCATCAGTCCCCGACTCGAAGCTAGTGTCTACAATGAGCAGTTCTTC. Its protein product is CAISPRLEASVYNEQFF.

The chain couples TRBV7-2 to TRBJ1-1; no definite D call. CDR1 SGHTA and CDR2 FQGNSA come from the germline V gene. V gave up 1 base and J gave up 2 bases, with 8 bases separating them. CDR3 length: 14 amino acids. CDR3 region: CASSLGRGNTEAFF. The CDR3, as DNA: TGTGCCAGCAGCTTAGGACGGGGAAACACTGAAGCTTTCTTT.

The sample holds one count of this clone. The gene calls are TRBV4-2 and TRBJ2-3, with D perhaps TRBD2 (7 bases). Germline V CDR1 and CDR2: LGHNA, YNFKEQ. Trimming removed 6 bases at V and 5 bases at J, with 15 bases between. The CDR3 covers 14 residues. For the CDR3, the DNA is TGTGCCAGCAGGGGAGGGGGGGCCAGAGATACGCAGTATTTT. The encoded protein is CASRGGGARDTQYF.

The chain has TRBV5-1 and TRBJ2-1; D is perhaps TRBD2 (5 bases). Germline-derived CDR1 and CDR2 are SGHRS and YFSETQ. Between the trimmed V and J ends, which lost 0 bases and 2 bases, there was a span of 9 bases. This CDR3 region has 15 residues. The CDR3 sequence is CASSLAGVAYNEQFF. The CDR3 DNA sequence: TGCGCCAGCAGCTTGGCCGGGGTGGCCTACAATGAGCAGTTCTTC.

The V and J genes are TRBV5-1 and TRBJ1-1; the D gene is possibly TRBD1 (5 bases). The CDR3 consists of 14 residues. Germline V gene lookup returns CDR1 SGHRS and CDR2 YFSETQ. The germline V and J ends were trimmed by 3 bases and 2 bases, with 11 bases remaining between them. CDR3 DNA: TGCGCCAGCAGCTCCCAGACAGTTAACACTGAAGCTTTCTTT. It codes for CASSSQTVNTEAFF. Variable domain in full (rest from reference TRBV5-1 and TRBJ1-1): KAGVTQTPRYLIKTRGQQVTLSCSPISGHRSVSWYQQTPGQGLQFLFEYFSETQRNKGNFPGRFSGRQFSNSRSEMNVSTLELGDSALYLCASSSQTVNTEAFFGQGTRLTVV.

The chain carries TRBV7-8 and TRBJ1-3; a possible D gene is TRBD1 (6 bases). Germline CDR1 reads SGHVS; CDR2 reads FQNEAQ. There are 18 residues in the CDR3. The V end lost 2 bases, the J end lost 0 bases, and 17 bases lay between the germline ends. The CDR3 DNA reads TGTGCCAGCAGCTTAAGTTCACCGGGACATCCCTCTGGAAACACCATATATTTT. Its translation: CASSLSSPGHPSGNTIYF. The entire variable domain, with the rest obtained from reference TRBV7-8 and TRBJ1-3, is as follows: GAGVSQSPRYKVAKRGQDVALRCDPISGHVSLFWYQQALGQGPEFLTYFQNEAQLDKSGLPSDRFFAERPEGSVSTLKIQRTQQEDSAVYLCASSLSSPGHPSGNTIYFGEGSWLTVV.

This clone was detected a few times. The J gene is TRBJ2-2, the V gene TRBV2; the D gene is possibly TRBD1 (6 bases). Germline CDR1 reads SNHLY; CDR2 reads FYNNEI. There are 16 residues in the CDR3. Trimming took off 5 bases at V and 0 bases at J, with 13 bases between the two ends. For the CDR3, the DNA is TGTGCCAGCAGTCCTTCAGGGGTGGCGAACACCGGGGAGCTGTTTTTT. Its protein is CASSPSGVANTGELFF.

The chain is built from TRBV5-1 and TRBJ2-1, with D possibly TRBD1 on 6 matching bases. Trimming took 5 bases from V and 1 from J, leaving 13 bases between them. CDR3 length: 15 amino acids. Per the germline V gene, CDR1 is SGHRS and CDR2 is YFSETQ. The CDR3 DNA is TGCGCCAGCAGACGTGCAGGGGTTTCCTACAATGAGCAGTTCTTC. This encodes CASRRAGVSYNEQFF.

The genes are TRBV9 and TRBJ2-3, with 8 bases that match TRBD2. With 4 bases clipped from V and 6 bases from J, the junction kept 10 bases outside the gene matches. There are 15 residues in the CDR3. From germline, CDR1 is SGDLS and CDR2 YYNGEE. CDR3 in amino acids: CASSLAVAGLDTQYF. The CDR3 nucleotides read TGTGCCAGCAGCCTCGCGGTAGCGGGGCTGGATACGCAGTATTTT.

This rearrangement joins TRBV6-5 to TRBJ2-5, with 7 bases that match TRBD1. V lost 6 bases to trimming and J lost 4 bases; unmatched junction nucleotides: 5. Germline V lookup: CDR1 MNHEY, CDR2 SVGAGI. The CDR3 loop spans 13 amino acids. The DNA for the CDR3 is TGTGCCAGCAGACGACAGGGCGGAGAGACCCAGTACTTC. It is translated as CASRRQGGETQYF.

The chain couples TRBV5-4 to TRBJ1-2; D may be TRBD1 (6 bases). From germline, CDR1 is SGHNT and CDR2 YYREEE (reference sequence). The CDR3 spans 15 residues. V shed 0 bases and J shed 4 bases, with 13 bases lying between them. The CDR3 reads CASSLGGGMFYGYTF. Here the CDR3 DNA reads TGTGCCAGCAGCTTGGGAGGGGGTATGTTCTATGGCTACACCTTC. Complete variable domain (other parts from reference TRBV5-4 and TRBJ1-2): ETGVTQSPTHLIKTRGQQVTLRCSSQSGHNTVSWYQQALGQGPQFIFQYYREEENGRGNFPPRFSGLQFPNYSSELNVNALELDDSALYLCASSLGGGMFYGYTFGSGTRLTVV.

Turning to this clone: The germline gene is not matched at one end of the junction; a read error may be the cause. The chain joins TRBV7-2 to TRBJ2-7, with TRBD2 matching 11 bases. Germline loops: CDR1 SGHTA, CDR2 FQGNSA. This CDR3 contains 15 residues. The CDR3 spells CASSLAGGPMDEQYF. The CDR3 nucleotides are TGTGCCAGCAGCCTAGCGGGGGGACCCATGGACGAGCAGTACTTC.

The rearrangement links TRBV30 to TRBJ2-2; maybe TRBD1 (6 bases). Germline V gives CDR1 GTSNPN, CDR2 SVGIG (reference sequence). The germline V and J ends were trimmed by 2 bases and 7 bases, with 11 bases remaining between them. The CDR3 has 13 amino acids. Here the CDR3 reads CAWSTRGDGELFF. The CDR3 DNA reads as TGTGCCTGGAGTACCAGGGGAGACGGGGAGCTGTTTTTT.

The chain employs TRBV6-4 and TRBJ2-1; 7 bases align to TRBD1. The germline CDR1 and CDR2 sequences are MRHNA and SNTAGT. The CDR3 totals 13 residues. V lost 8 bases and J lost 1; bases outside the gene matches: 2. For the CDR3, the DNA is TGTGCCAGCGCACAGGGGTCCTACAATGAGCAGTTCTTC. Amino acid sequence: CASAQGSYNEQFF.

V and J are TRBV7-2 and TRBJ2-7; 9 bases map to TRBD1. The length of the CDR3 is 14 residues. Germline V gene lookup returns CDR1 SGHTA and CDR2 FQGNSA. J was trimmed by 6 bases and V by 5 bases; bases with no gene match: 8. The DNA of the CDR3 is TGTGCCAGCAGCCAACGGGACAGGGTCTCCGAGCAGTACTTC. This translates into CASSQRDRVSEQYF.

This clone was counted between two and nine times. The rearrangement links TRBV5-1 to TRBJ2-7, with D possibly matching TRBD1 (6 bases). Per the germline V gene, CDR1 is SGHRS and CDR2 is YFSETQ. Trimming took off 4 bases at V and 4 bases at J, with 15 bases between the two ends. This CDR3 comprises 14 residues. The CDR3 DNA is TGCGCCAGCAGCCTAGGGACAATTCCGTACGAGCAGTACTTC. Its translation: CASSLGTIPYEQYF.

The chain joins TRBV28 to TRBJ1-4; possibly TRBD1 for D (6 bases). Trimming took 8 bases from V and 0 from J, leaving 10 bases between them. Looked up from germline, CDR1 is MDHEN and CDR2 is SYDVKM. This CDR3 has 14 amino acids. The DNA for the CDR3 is TGTGCCAGCGGCAGGGGTGCAACTAATGAAAAACTGTTTTTT. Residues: CASGRGATNEKLFF.

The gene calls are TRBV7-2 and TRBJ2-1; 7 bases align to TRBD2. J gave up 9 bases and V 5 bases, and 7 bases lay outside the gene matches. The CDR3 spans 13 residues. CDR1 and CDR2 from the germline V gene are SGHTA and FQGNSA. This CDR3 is CASSRLRGVEQFF. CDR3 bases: TGTGCCAGCAGCCGTCTCCGGGGGGTTGAGCAGTTCTTC. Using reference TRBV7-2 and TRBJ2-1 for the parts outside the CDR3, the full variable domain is GAGVSQSPSNKVTEKGKDVELRCDPISGHTALYWYRQSLGQGLEFLIYFQGNSAPDKSGLPSDRFSAERTGGSVSTLTIQRTQQEDSAVYLCASSRLRGVEQFFGPGTRLTVL.

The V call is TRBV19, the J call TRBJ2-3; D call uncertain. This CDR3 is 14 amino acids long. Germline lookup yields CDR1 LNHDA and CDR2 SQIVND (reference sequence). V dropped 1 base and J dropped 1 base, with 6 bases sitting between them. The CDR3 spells CASSIVPGTDTQYF. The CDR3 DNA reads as TGTGCCAGTAGTATAGTCCCCGGCACAGATACGCAGTATTTT.

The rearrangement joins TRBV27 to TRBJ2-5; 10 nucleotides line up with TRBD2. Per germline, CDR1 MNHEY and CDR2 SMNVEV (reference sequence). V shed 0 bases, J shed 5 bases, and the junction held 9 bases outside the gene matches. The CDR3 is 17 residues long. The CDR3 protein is CASSLSPSGGLGETQYF. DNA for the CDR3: TGTGCCAGCAGTTTATCCCCTAGCGGGGGCCTCGGGGAGACCCAGTACTTC.

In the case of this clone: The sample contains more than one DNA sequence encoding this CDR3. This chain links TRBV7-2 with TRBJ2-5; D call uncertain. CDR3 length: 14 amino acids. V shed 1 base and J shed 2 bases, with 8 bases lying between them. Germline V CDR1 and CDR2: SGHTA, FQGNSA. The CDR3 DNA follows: TGTGCCAGCAGCTTAGGAGGCAGTCAAGAGACCCAGTACTTC. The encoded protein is CASSLGGSQETQYF.

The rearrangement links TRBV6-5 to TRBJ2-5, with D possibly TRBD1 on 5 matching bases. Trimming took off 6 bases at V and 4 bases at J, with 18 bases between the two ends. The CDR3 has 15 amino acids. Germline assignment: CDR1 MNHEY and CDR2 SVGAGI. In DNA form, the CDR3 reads TGTGCCAGCAGGGCAGAGACTGGGGCAGGAGAGACCCAGTACTTC. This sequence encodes CASRAETGAGETQYF.

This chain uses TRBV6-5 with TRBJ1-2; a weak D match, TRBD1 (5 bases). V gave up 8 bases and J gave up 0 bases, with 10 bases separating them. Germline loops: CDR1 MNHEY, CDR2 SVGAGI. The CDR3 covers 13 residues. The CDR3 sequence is CASGGWANYGYTF. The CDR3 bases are TGTGCCAGCGGGGGGTGGGCTAACTATGGCTACACCTTC.

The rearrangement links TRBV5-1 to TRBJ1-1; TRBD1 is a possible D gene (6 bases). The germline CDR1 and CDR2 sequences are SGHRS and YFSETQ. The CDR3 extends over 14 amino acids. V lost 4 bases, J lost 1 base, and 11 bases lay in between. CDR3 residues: CASSLSGQNTEAFF. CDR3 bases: TGCGCCAGCAGCCTCTCGGGACAGAACACTGAAGCTTTCTTT.

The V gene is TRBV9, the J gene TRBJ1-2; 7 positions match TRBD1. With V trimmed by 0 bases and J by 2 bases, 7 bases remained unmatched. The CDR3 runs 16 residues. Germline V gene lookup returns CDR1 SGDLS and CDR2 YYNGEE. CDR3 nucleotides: TGTGCCAGCAGCGTAGAAGGTCACAGGGGAAACTATGGCTACACCTTC. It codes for CASSVEGHRGNYGYTF.

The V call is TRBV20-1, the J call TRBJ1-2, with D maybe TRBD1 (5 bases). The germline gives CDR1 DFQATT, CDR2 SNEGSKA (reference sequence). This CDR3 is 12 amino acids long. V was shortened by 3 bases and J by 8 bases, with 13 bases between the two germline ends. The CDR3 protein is CSASLLGGGYTF. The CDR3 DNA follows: TGCAGTGCTAGTCTCCTCGGGGGAGGCTACACCTTC.

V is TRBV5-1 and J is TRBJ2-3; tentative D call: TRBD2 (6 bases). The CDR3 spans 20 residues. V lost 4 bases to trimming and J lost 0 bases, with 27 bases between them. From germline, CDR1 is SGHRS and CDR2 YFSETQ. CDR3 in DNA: TGCGCCAGCAGCCCGGGACTCCGGCCAACCGCGAATACTAGCACAGATACGCAGTATTTT. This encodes CASSPGLRPTANTSTDTQYF.

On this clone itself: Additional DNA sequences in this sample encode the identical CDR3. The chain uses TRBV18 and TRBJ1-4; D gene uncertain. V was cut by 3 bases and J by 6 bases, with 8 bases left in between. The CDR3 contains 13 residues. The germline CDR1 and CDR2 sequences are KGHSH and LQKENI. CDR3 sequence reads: CASSPLEDEKLFF. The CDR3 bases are TGTGCCAGCTCACCGTTAGAAGATGAAAAACTGTTTTTT.